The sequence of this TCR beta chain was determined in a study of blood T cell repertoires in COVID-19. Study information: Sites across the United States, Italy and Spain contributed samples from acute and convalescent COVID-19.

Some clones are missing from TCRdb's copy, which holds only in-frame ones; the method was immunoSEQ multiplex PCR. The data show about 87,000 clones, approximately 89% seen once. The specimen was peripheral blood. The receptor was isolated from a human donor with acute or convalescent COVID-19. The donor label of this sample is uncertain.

The CDR3 sequence is CASSSLGSPLHF. Written as DNA, the CDR3 is TGTGCCAGCAGCTCCCTAGGATCACCCCTCCACTTT. The V gene is TRBV13, the J gene TRBJ1-6, with D hard to call. Germline CDR1 PRHDT, CDR2 FYEKMQ (reference sequence). Trimming removed 4 bases from V and 10 bases from J, with 8 bases in between. This CDR3 region has 12 residues.